The 24 T cell receptor beta chains reported below all come from one sample, sequenced in a study of blood T cell repertoires in COVID-19. Clones were read by immunoSEQ multiplex PCR, and TCRdb kept only the in-frame ones, dropping some. There are 65,000 to 90,000 clones in the sample; around 80% occur only once, and under 35% lies in the top ten. The sequenced sample was peripheral blood. These receptors were obtained from a woman older than 75 with acute or convalescent COVID-19.

This clone was detected only a few times. This chain uses TRBV12-5 with TRBJ1-2, with a weak D call TRBD1 (5 bases). CDR3 length equals 18 residues. Germline V CDR1 and CDR2: LGHNT, FRNRAP. Trimming removed 1 base from V and 4 bases from J, with 22 bases in between. The CDR3 DNA is TGTGCTAGTGGTTTGGACACGGCAGACAGATCTCTAATCTATGGCTACACCTTC. Protein sequence: CASGLDTADRSLIYGYTF.

In this sample, this clone turned up once. The V call is TRBV2, the J call TRBJ2-3; D gene uncertain. Germline CDR1 and CDR2: SNHLY and FYNNEI. The CDR3 is made up of 11 amino acids. Trimming left V 11 bases short and J 2 bases short, with 8 bases between. The CDR3 loop is CAGAITDTQYF. The CDR3 bases are TGTGCCGGAGCAATCACAGATACGCAGTATTTT.

V is TRBV5-6 and J is TRBJ1-2, with 7 bases lining up with TRBD1. Germline lookup yields CDR1 SGHDT and CDR2 YYEEEE. V shed 2 bases, J shed 12 bases, and the junction held 10 bases outside the gene matches. CDR3 length equals 13 residues. The CDR3 spells CASSLDMGQLHTF. Written as DNA, the CDR3 is TGTGCCAGCAGCTTAGACATGGGACAGCTCCACACCTTC.

The chain couples TRBV6-5 to TRBJ2-7; 7 bases match TRBD2. The CDR3 runs 15 residues. V lost 5 bases and J lost 4; bases outside the gene matches: 11. Germline CDR1 and CDR2: MNHEY and SVGAGI. CDR3 loop: CASSNRAGLGYEQYF. The CDR3 DNA is TGTGCCAGCAGTAATCGTGCAGGACTAGGGTACGAGCAGTACTTC.

J is TRBJ2-3 and V is TRBV5-1, with a possible D match to TRBD1 (8 bases). In germline, CDR1 is SGHRS, CDR2 YFSETQ. V lost 4 bases, J lost 8 bases, and 20 bases lay in between. CDR3 size: 15 residues. For the CDR3, the DNA is TGCGCCAGCAGCCAGGGGGCGGGGGCTCGCAGTACGCAGTATTTT. Its translation: CASSQGAGARSTQYF. Full variable domain (outside the CDR3, taken from reference TRBV5-1 and TRBJ2-3): KAGVTQTPRYLIKTRGQQVTLSCSPISGHRSVSWYQQTPGQGLQFLFEYFSETQRNKGNFPGRFSGRQFSNSRSEMNVSTLELGDSALYLCASSQGAGARSTQYFGPGTRLTVL.

The chain couples TRBV27 to TRBJ1-4; 8 bases are a match to TRBD1. Trimming cost V 5 bases and J 3 bases; bases outside gene matches: 8. Germline lookup yields CDR1 MNHEY and CDR2 SMNVEV (reference sequence). This CDR3 has 16 residues. The CDR3 nucleotides read TGTGCCAGCAGTAATCAGGGGGCGCCGGCTAATGAAAAACTGTTTTTT. It encodes CASSNQGAPANEKLFF.

The genes are TRBV18 and TRBJ1-5; 7 positions match TRBD1. The CDR3 is 13 amino acids. The V gene's germline CDR1 is KGHSH and CDR2 LQKENI. Losses at the gene ends were 8 bases for V and 3 bases for J; bases not matched to a gene: 4. Here the CDR3 DNA reads TGTGCCAGCGCAGGGGGTGCCAATCAGCCCCAGCATTTT. Translation: CASAGGANQPQHF.

This clone has only a few counts. The chain links TRBV11-3 to TRBJ1-3; possibly TRBD1 for D (6 bases). V lost 5 bases and J lost 1, with 12 bases in between. CDR3 length: 15 amino acids. Germline-derived CDR1 and CDR2 are SGHNT and YENEEA. The CDR3 region is CASSPTGQSGNTIYF. The DNA for the CDR3 is TGTGCCAGCAGCCCCACCGGACAGTCTGGAAACACCATATATTTT.

The chain employs TRBV6-6 and TRBJ1-6, with D possibly matching TRBD1 (5 bases). The CDR3 is 13 residues long. Trimming removed 6 bases at V and 10 bases at J, with 13 bases between. Germline loops: CDR1 MNHNY, CDR2 SVGAGI (reference sequence). The CDR3 DNA sequence: TGTGCCAGCAGAGGGGCCCCCCGGTCACCCCTCCACTTT. Encoded protein: CASRGAPRSPLHF.

The J gene is TRBJ2-3, the V gene TRBV11-3, with D possibly being TRBD2 (7 bases). The length of the CDR3 is 15 residues. CDR1 is SGHNT, CDR2 YENEEA, per germline. Trimming removed 0 bases at V and 2 bases at J, with 9 bases between. This CDR3 is CASSLDGGATDTQYF. For the CDR3, the DNA is TGTGCCAGCAGCTTAGATGGGGGGGCCACAGATACGCAGTATTTT. The whole variable domain, filled in from reference TRBV11-3 and TRBJ2-3, reads EAGVVQSPRYKIIEKKQPVAFWCNPISGHNTLYWYLQNLGQGPELLIRYENEEAVDDSQLPKDRFSAERLKGVDSTLKIQPAELGDSAVYLCASSLDGGATDTQYFGPGTRLTVL.

The chain combines TRBV7-8 with TRBJ2-7, with 10 nucleotides matching TRBD2. The CDR3 extends over 15 amino acids. In germline, CDR1 is SGHVS, CDR2 FQNEAQ. Trimming removed 2 bases from V and 5 bases from J; junction bases left unmatched: 6. The chain's CDR3 is CASSLRLAGVHEQYF. Here the CDR3 DNA reads TGTGCCAGCAGCTTACGGCTAGCGGGAGTTCACGAGCAGTACTTC.

The V gene is TRBV18, the J gene TRBJ1-1, with 8 bases that match TRBD1. Germline CDR1 and CDR2: KGHSH and LQKENI. V was pared by 5 bases and J by 4 bases, with 12 bases of the junction left unmatched. This CDR3 has 16 amino acids. CDR3 in amino acids: CASSDSGGGLATEAFF. The CDR3 DNA sequence: TGTGCCAGCTCAGATTCAGGGGGCGGGTTGGCCACTGAAGCTTTCTTT. The full variable domain, in which reference TRBV18 and TRBJ1-1 provide the parts outside the CDR3, is NAGVMQNPRHLVRRRGQEARLRCSPMKGHSHVYWYRQLPEEGLKFMVYLQKENIIDESGMPKERFSAEFPKEGPSILRIQQVVRGDSAAYFCASSDSGGGLATEAFFGQGTRLTVV.

This rearrangement joins TRBV7-2 to TRBJ2-2; the D gene is possibly TRBD1 (7 bases). This CDR3 is built from 21 residues. V was cut by 0 bases and J by 5 bases, with 28 bases left in between. CDR1 is SGHTA, CDR2 FQGNSA, per germline. The CDR3 sequence: CASSLASLTGVEGEVTGELFF. CDR3 DNA: TGTGCCAGCAGCTTAGCCTCCCTAACAGGGGTGGAGGGAGAGGTGACCGGGGAGCTGTTTTTT.

The chain uses TRBV7-2 and TRBJ2-6; D is uncertain. The ends were cut back, 1 base at V and 3 bases at J, with 7 bases in the middle. Germline V CDR1 and CDR2: SGHTA, FQGNSA. The CDR3 length is 15 residues. The CDR3 loop is CASSLVVYGANVLTF. The CDR3 DNA reads TGTGCCAGCAGCTTAGTCGTTTATGGGGCCAACGTCCTGACTTTC.

This chain joins TRBV7-3 and TRBJ2-2; 11 nucleotides agree with TRBD1. V was pared by 2 bases and J by 6 bases, with 5 bases of the junction left unmatched. Germline values: CDR1 SGHTA, CDR2 FQGTGA. The CDR3 has 16 residues. The CDR3 protein is CASSLAGTGGSGELFF. DNA of the CDR3: TGTGCCAGCAGCTTAGCTGGGACAGGGGGATCCGGGGAGCTGTTTTTT.

Many counts were recorded for this clone. The J gene is TRBJ1-2, the V gene TRBV6-5; D is perhaps TRBD1 (6 bases). Germline lookup yields CDR1 MNHEY and CDR2 SVGAGI. The V end was cut by 0 bases, the J end by 6 bases, with 11 bases between. The CDR3 consists of 14 residues. This chain's CDR3 is CASSYSQGQNGYTF. The CDR3 DNA is TGTGCCAGCAGTTACTCGCAGGGGCAAAATGGCTACACCTTC.

This clone was counted once. V usage is TRBV11-2 and J usage is TRBJ2-1; D may be TRBD2 (6 bases). The CDR3 spans 15 residues. The germline CDR1 and CDR2 sequences are SGHAT and FQNNGV. The V gene lost 1 base and the J gene lost 5 bases, with 12 bases spanning the gap. The CDR3 loop is CASSLAGDWHNEQFF. The CDR3 coding sequence is TGTGCCAGCAGCTTAGCCGGGGACTGGCACAATGAGCAGTTCTTC.

The chain combines TRBV12-3 or TRBV12-4 with TRBJ2-5; no firm D call. The V and J ends lost 8 bases and 3 bases respectively, with 13 bases between them. The CDR3 is 13 amino acids. The CDR3 DNA sequence: TGTGCCAGCTCTAGACTGGCGGAAGAGACCCAGTACTTC. It is translated as CASSRLAEETQYF.

This chain links TRBV19 with TRBJ1-2; no clear D gene. The CDR3 is 12 residues long. Trimming shortened V by 7 bases and J by 5 bases, and 11 bases separated the two germline ends. The V gene's germline CDR1 is LNHDA and CDR2 SQIVND (reference sequence). As DNA, the CDR3 is TGTGCCAGTAAGCTCGGGAGGTATGGCTACACCTTC. This translates into CASKLGRYGYTF.

V usage is TRBV6-5 and J usage is TRBJ2-7, with 7 positions matching TRBD1. V lost 8 bases to trimming and J lost 3 bases; unmatched junction nucleotides: 7. This CDR3 has 13 amino acids. The germline V gene encodes CDR1 MNHEY and CDR2 SVGAGI. In DNA form, the CDR3 reads TGTGCCAGCCGACAGGGTGGAGGCTACGAGCAGTACTTC. Translating gives CASRQGGGYEQYF.

This chain links TRBV6-1 with TRBJ2-5; a weak D match, TRBD2 (7 bases). Per the germline V gene, CDR1 is MNHNS and CDR2 is SASEGT. This CDR3 is 17 amino acids long. Trimming pared 4 bases from V and 5 bases from J, leaving 23 bases between. CDR3 in DNA: TGTGCCAGCAGTGGGCGGTTGGGGGGGCGCAGGGTGGAGACCCAGTACTTC. This gives the protein CASSGRLGGRRVETQYF.

The rearrangement uses TRBV19 and TRBJ2-2, with D possibly TRBD1 on 5 matching bases. V lost 7 bases and J lost 6, with 6 bases in between. Germline V gives CDR1 LNHDA, CDR2 SQIVND (reference sequence). The CDR3 is 11 amino acids. CDR3 in amino acids: CASTGPGELFF. As DNA, the CDR3 is TGTGCCAGTACAGGGCCCGGGGAGCTGTTTTTT.

The J gene is TRBJ2-7, the V gene TRBV3-1 (or the pseudogene TRBV3-2), with D tentatively TRBD1 (5 bases). V lost 2 bases to trimming and J lost 6 bases, with 14 bases between them. The CDR3 spans 14 residues. Germline CDR1 reads LGHDT; CDR2 reads YNNKEL (reference sequence). This CDR3 reads CASSQQGQRGEQYF. The CDR3 coding sequence is TGTGCCAGCAGCCAACAGGGCCAGCGCGGCGAGCAGTACTTC.

The V call is TRBV5-1, the J call TRBJ2-7; possibly TRBD1 for D (5 bases). Germline V gene sequence: CDR1 SGHRS, CDR2 YFSETQ. Trimming took off 4 bases at V and 2 bases at J, with 10 bases between the two ends. This CDR3 spans 13 amino acids. Here the CDR3 DNA reads TGCGCCAGCAGCCTGAGACAGCCCTACGAGCAGTACTTC. This sequence encodes CASSLRQPYEQYF.